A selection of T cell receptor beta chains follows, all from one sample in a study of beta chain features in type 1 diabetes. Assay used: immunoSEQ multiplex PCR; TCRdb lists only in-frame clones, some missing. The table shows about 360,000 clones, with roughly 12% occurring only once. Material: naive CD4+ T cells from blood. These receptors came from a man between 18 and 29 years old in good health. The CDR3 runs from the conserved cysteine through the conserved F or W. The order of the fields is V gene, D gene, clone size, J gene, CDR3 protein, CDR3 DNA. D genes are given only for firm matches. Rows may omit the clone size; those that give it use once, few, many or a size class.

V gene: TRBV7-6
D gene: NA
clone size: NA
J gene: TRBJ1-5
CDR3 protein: CASSRGGSNQPQHF
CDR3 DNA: TGTGCCAGCAGCCGAGGCGGAAGCAATCAGCCCCAGCATTTT

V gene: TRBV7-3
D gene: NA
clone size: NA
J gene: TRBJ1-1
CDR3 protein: CASSLSQMNTEAFF
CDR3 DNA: TGTGCCAGCAGCTTAAGCCAGATGAACACTGAAGCTTTCTTT

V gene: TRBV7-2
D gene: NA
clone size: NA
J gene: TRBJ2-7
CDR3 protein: CASSSRSYEQYF
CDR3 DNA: TGTGCCAGCAGCTCGCGCTCCTACGAGCAGTACTTC

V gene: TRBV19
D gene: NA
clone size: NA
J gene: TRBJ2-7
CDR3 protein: CARPYRRVYEQYF
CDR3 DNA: TGTGCCAGACCTTACAGGAGGGTCTACGAGCAGTACTTC

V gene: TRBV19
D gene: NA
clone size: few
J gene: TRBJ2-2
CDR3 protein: CASSSPQDLQNTGELFF
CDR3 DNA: TGTGCCAGTAGTTCTCCGCAGGACTTACAAAACACCGGGGAGCTGTTTTTT

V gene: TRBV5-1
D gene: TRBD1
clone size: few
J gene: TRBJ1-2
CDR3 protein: CASTPTGEYGYTF
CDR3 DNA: TGCGCCAGCACGCCGACAGGGGAATATGGCTACACCTTC

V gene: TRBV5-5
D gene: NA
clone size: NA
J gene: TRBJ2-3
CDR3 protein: CASTPRTDTQYF
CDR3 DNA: TGTGCCAGCACCCCTAGGACAGATACGCAGTATTTT

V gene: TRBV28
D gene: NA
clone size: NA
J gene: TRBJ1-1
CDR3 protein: CASLVDRSNTEAFF
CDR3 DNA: TGTGCCAGCTTGGTGGACAGATCGAACACTGAAGCTTTCTTT

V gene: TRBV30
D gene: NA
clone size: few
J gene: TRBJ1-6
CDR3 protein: CAWSVGFQRINSPLHF
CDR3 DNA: TGTGCCTGGAGTGTAGGCTTCCAGAGGATTAATTCACCCCTCCACTTT

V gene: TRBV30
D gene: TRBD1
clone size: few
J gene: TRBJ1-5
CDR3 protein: CAWSAGGQPQHF
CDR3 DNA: TGTGCCTGGAGTGCAGGGGGTCAGCCCCAGCATTTT

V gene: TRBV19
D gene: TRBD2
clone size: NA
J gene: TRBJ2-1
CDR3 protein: CASSPRRLAGGSQQFF
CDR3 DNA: TGTGCCAGTAGTCCCCGACGACTAGCGGGAGGGAGTCAGCAGTTCTTC

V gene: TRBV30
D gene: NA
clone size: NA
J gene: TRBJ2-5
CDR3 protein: CAFHQGGGFETQYF
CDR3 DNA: TGTGCCTTTCACCAAGGGGGGGGGTTTGAGACCCAGTACTTC

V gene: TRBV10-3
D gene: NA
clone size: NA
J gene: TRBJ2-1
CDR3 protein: CAIMAADYNEQFF
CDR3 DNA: TGTGCCATCATGGCGGCCGACTACAATGAGCAGTTCTTC

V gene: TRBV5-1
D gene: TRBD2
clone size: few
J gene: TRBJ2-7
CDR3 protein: CASSLGTSSYEQYF
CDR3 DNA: TGCGCCAGCAGCCTCGGGACTAGCTCCTACGAGCAGTACTTC

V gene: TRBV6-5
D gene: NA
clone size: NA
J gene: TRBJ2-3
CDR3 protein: CASSYRGDTQYF
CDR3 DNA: TGTGCCAGCAGTTACAGGGGGGATACGCAGTATTTT

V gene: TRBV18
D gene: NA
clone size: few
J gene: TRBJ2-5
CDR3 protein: CASSPGSVLETQYF
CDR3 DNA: TGTGCCAGCTCACCAGGGAGTGTTTTGGAGACCCAGTACTTC

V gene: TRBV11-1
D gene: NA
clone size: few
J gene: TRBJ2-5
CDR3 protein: CASSQDSQETQYF
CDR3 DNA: TGTGCCAGCAGCCAAGACTCCCAAGAGACCCAGTACTTC

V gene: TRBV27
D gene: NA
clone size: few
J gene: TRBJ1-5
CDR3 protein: CASSFMNQPQHF
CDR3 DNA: TGTGCCAGCAGTTTCATGAATCAGCCCCAGCATTTT

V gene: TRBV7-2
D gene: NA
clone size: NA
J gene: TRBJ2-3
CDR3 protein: CASSSGTPDTQYF
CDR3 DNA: TGTGCCAGCAGCTCGGGGACTCCAGATACGCAGTATTTT

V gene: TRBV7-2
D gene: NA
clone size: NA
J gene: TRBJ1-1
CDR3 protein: CASSLTAPLNTEAFF
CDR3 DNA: TGTGCCAGCAGCCTGACAGCCCCATTGAACACTGAAGCTTTCTTT

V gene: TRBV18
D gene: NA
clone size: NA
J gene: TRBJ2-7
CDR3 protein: CASSPPSRGSSYEQYF
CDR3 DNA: TGTGCCAGCTCACCACCGTCACGGGGGAGCTCCTACGAGCAGTACTTC

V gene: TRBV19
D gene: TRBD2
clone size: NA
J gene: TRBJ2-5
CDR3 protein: CASRAGGQETQYF
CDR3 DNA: TGTGCCAGTAGGGCGGGGGGCCAAGAGACCCAGTACTTC

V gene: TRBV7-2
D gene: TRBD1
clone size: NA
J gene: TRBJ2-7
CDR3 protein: CASSSYRGEYEQYF
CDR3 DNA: TGTGCCAGCAGCTCGTACAGGGGGGAGTACGAGCAGTACTTC

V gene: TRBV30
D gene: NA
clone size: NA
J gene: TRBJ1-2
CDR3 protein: CAWSTGSYGYTF
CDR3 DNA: TGTGCCTGGAGCACAGGGAGCTATGGCTACACCTTC

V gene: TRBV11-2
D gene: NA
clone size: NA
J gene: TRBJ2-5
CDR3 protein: CASSGLETQYF
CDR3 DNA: TGTGCCAGCAGCGGACTAGAGACCCAGTACTTC

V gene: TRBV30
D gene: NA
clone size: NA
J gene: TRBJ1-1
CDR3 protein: CAWSRETEAFF
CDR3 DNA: TGTGCCTGGAGTCGGGAGACTGAAGCTTTCTTT

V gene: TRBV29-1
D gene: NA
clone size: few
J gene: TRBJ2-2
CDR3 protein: CSVGKTTNTGELFF
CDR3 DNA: TGCAGCGTTGGTAAGACTACGAACACCGGGGAGCTGTTTTTT

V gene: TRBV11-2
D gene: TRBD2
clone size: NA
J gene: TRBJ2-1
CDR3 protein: CASSTSGGAYNEQFF
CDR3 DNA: TGTGCCAGCAGCACAAGCGGGGGGGCCTACAATGAGCAGTTCTTC

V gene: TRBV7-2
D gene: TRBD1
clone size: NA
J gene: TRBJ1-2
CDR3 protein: CASSTDRNYGYTF
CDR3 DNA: TGTGCCAGCAGCACGGACAGGAACTATGGCTACACCTTC

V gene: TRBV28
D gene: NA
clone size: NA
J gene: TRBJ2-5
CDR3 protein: CASSDKYQETQYF
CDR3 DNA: TGTGCCAGCAGTGACAAATACCAAGAGACCCAGTACTTC

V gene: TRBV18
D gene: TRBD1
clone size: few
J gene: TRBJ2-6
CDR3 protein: CASSSGGSGANVLTF
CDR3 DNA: TGTGCCAGCTCGTCAGGGGGCTCTGGGGCCAACGTCCTGACTTTC

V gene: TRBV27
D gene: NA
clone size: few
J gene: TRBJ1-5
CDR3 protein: CASSLQGWQPQHF
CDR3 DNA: TGTGCCAGCAGTTTACAGGGGTGGCAGCCCCAGCATTTT

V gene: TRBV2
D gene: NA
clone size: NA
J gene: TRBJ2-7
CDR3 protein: CASRPEAYEQYF
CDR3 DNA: TGTGCCAGCAGGCCTGAGGCATACGAGCAGTACTTC

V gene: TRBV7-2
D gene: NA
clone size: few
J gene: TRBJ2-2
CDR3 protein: CASSIYRAGELFF
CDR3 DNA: TGTGCCAGCAGCATCTACAGGGCCGGGGAGCTGTTTTTT

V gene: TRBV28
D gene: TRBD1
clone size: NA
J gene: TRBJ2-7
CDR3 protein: CASRATGGSYEQYF
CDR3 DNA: TGTGCCAGCAGGGCGACAGGGGGATCCTACGAGCAGTACTTC

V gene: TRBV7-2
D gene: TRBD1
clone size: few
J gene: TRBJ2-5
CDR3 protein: CASSQGVRETQYF
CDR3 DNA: TGTGCCAGCAGCCAGGGGGTCAGAGAGACCCAGTACTTC

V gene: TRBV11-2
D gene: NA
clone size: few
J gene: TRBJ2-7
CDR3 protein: CASSLEGLAEQYF
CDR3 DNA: TGTGCCAGCAGCTTAGAAGGCCTAGCGGAGCAGTACTTC

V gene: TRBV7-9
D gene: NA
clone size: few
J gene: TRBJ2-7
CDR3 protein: CASSMLGHSEQYF
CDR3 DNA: TGTGCCAGCAGCATGTTGGGACATAGCGAGCAGTACTTC

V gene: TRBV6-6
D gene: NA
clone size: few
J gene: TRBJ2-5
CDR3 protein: CASRTREGGTQYF
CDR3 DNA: TGTGCCAGCAGGACGAGGGAAGGAGGGACCCAGTACTTC

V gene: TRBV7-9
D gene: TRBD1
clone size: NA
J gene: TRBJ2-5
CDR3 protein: CASSFDRDQETQYF
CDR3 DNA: TGTGCCAGCAGCTTCGACAGGGACCAAGAGACCCAGTACTTC

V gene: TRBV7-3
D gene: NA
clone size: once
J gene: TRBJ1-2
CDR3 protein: CASSLTRQSNGYTF
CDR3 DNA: TGTGCCAGCAGCTTAACTAGACAGTCAAATGGCTACACCTTC

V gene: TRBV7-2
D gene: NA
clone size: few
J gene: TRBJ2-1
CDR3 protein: CASSPRGYNEQFF
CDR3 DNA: TGTGCCAGCAGCCCCCGGGGATACAATGAGCAGTTCTTC

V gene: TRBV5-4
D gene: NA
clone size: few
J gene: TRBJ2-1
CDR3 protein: CASSPGKRYNEQFF
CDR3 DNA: TGTGCCAGCAGCCCCGGTAAGAGGTACAATGAGCAGTTCTTC